This T cell receptor beta chain was captured in a study of T cell responses to AZD1222 COVID-19 vaccine. This CDR3 comprises 17 residues. Deletions cut 5 bases from V and 0 bases from J, with 17 bases between. Looked up from germline, CDR1 is MDHEN and CDR2 is SYDVKM. General study points: Donors in the cohort were predominantly white British and more often female, and clonal diversity was possibly underestimated. Only 5 to 7 AZD1222 recipients were seropositive at baseline.

About this clone: Its antigen is undetermined.

TCRdb keeps only in-frame clones here, not all; method: immunoSEQ multiplex PCR. The table includes 100,000 to 150,000 clones, 90% detected once. This specimen was peripheral blood, taken on day 0 of AZD1222 vaccination. The origin of this receptor is an adult in good health. The gene calls are TRBV28 and TRBJ1-3; D might be TRBD1 (6 bases). The CDR3 coding sequence is TGTGCCAGCAGTCCGGGGGGGGCGCCTTTCTCTGGAAACACCATATATTTT. It encodes CASSPGGAPFSGNTIYF.